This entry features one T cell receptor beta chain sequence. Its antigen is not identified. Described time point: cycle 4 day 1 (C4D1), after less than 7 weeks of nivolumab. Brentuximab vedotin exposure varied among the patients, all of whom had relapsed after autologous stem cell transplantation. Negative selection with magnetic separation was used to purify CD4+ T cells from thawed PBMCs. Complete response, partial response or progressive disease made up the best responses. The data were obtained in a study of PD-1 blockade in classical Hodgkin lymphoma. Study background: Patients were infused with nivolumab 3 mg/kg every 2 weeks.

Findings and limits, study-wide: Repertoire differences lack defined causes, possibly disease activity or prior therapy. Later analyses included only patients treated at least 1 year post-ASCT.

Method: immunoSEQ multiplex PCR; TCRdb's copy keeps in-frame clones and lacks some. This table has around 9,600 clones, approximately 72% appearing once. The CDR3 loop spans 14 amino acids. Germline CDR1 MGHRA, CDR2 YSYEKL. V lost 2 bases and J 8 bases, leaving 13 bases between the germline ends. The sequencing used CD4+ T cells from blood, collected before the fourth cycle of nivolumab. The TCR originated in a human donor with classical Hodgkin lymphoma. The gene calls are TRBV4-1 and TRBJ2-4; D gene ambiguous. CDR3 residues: CASSQPLRTDIQYF. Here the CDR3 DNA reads TGCGCCAGCAGCCAACCCCTGCGGACGGACATTCAGTACTTC.